This entry lists 10 T cell receptor beta chains sequenced from one sample in a study of blood T cell repertoires in COVID-19 (dated by TCRdb to the early 2020s). The method behind the library was the immunoSEQ multiplex PCR assay. Not all clones reach the TCRdb copy of this immuneACCESS table, which keeps in-frame sequences only. Checked studies attribute under half of the gap to unresolved V genes and leave the rest unexplained. The sample profile shows roughly 350,000 clones; about 87% of them were found once. The ten largest clones represent under 11% of the sample. The sequencing sample was made of peripheral blood. The receptors were sampled from a woman aged 25 to 39 with COVID-19, enrolled during active disease.

V is TRBV6-6 and J is TRBJ1-6; tentatively, D is TRBD1 (5 bases). The CDR3 length is 15 residues. With 7 bases removed from V and 10 bases from J, the gap between germline ends came to 20 bases. The V gene's germline CDR1 is MNHNY and CDR2 SVGAGI (reference sequence). In nucleotides, the CDR3 is TGTGCCAGCAACCCCTCGGGGGGAGGGCGATCACCCCTCCACTTT. Residues: CASNPSGGGRSPLHF.

V usage is TRBV3-1 (or the pseudogene TRBV3-2) and J usage is TRBJ2-7, with TRBD1 matching over 8 bases. The length of the CDR3 is 15 residues. Germline assignment: CDR1 LGHDT and CDR2 YNNKEL (reference sequence). V shed 1 base and J 2 bases; nucleotides not matched to a gene: 4. Here the CDR3 DNA reads TGTGCCAGCAGCCAAGGGTGGGGACAGGCCTACGAGCAGTACTTC. Protein product: CASSQGWGQAYEQYF.

The CDR3 nucleotides are TGCGCCAGCAGCTTGGATGGACTAGCGGTCAATGAGCAGTTCTTC. It yields the protein CASSLDGLAVNEQFF. This sequence joins TRBV5-1 and TRBJ2-1; 10 bases agree with TRBD2. The CDR3 sequence is 15 residues long. Germline CDR1 reads SGHRS; CDR2 reads YFSETQ. V dropped 0 bases and J dropped 6; count of bases not matched to a gene: 3. The full variable domain, in which reference TRBV5-1 and TRBJ2-1 provide the parts outside the CDR3, is KAGVTQTPRYLIKTRGQQVTLSCSPISGHRSVSWYQQTPGQGLQFLFEYFSETQRNKGNFPGRFSGRQFSNSRSEMNVSTLELGDSALYLCASSLDGLAVNEQFFGPGTRLTVL.

V gene TRBV2 combines with J gene TRBJ1-3; 10 bases align to TRBD1. Per the germline V gene, CDR1 is SNHLY and CDR2 is FYNNEI. Trimming took 4 bases from V and 8 from J; bases not matched to a gene: 5. The CDR3 loop spans 14 amino acids. The CDR3 region is CASSAGTGDDTIYF. DNA for the CDR3: TGTGCCAGCAGTGCCGGGACAGGGGATGACACCATATATTTT.

The chain carries TRBV18 and TRBJ2-7; tentatively, D is TRBD1 (7 bases). V was trimmed by 1 base and J by 7 bases, leaving 11 bases between them. The germline V gene encodes CDR1 KGHSH and CDR2 LQKENI. CDR3 length equals 13 residues. This CDR3 reads CASSPQGAGEQYF. In DNA, the CDR3 is TGTGCCAGCTCACCACAGGGGGCGGGAGAGCAGTACTTC.

As concerns this clone: This CDR3 is also generated by other DNA sequences in the sample. J is TRBJ2-7 and V is TRBV6-5; no definite D call. The V end was cut by 3 bases, the J end by 6 bases, with 6 bases between. This CDR3 region has 11 residues. CDR1 and CDR2 (germline): MNHEY, SVGAGI. CDR3 DNA sequence: TGTGCCAGCAGTTATGGCGGCGAGCAGTACTTC. Its protein is CASSYGGEQYF.

The V and J genes are TRBV3-1 (or the pseudogene TRBV3-2) and TRBJ1-1; 9 bases agree with TRBD1. This CDR3 comprises 16 residues. After removal of 0 bases from V and 4 bases from J, the junction contained 6 bases not matched to a gene. In germline, CDR1 is LGHDT, CDR2 YNNKEL (reference sequence). The CDR3 protein is CASSQDRTGACTEAFF. The DNA of the CDR3 is TGTGCCAGCAGCCAAGACAGGACAGGGGCATGCACTGAAGCTTTCTTT.

The rearrangement uses TRBV10-3 and TRBJ1-1; D is uncertain. The CDR3 extends over 11 amino acids. V was cut by 5 bases and J by 5 bases, with 6 bases left in between. The germline V gene encodes CDR1 ENHRY and CDR2 SYGVKD. The CDR3 region is CAISTLTEAFF. In nucleotides, the CDR3 is TGTGCCATCAGTACTTTGACTGAAGCTTTCTTT.

This clone appeared once. The gene calls are TRBV6-1 and TRBJ1-2; D is unclear. The germline gives CDR1 MNHNS, CDR2 SASEGT. The CDR3 contains 13 residues. V lost 1 base, J lost 6 bases, and 9 bases lay in between. Here the CDR3 reads CASSEVGVHGYTF. CDR3 DNA: TGTGCCAGCAGTGAAGTCGGGGTCCATGGCTACACCTTC.

The gene calls are TRBV7-6 and TRBJ2-2; 9 positions match TRBD2. The CDR3 runs to 16 residues. Trimming removed 5 bases from V and 6 bases from J; junction bases left unmatched: 10. Germline CDR1 reads SGHVS; CDR2 reads FNYEAQ. The CDR3 region has the DNA TGTGCCAGCAGCCCGACTAGCGGAGCAAGGGCCGGGGAGCTGTTTTTT. Residues: CASSPTSGARAGELFF.